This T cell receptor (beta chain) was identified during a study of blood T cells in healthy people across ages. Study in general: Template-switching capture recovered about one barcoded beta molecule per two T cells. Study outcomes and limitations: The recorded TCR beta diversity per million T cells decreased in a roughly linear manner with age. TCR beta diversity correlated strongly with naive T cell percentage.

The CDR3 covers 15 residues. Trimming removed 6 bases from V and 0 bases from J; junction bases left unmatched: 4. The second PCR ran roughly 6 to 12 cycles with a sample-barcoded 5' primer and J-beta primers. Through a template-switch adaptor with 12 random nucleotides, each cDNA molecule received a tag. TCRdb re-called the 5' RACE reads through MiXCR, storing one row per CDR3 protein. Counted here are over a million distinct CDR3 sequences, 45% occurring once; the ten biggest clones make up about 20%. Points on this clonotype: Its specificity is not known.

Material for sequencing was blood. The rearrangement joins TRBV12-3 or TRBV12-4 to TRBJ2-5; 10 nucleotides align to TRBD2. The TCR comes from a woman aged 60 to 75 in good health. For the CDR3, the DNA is TGTGCCAGCAGACCGGGACTAGCGTACCAAGAGACCCAGTACTTC. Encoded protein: CASRPGLAYQETQYF.